The clone carrying this T cell receptor beta chain was seen more than once but under ten times. Its antigen is still unknown. The sample is drawn from a study of early T cells in non-severe SARS-CoV-2 infection. Across the whole study: The input, bulk RNA from unsorted whole blood, was sequenced, and chains were unpaired.

Attached unique molecular identifiers marked individual cDNA molecules. TCRdb redid the calling of the 5' RACE reads with MiXCR, one entry per CDR3 protein. The sample consists of 35,000 to 45,000 distinct CDR3 sequences, about 5.9% of them appearing once. V shed 3 bases, J shed 1 base, and the junction held 6 bases outside the gene matches. The germline CDR1 and CDR2 sequences are SGHNT and YYREEE (reference sequence). This CDR3 has 17 residues. General study points: Database matching using VDJdb favored anti-spike CD8 responses, with private and CD4 specificities left missing.

The origin of this receptor is an adult who was a healthcare worker with PCR-confirmed SARS-CoV-2 infection or an uninfected control (not recorded which). The chain recombines TRBV5-4 with TRBJ1-6; TRBD1 aligns across 8 bases. The starting material was whole blood, obtained at baseline. The CDR3 DNA follows: TGTGCCAGCAGCTCGGGACAGGATAGATCCTATAATTCACCCCTCCACTTT. Its protein product is CASSSGQDRSYNSPLHF.